This TCR beta chain stems from a study of cytomegalovirus exposure and HLA in healthy donors. Unmatched junction bases numbered 7, after V lost 3 bases and J lost 8 bases. Per germline, CDR1 SGHRS and CDR2 YFSETQ. The CDR3 has 14 amino acids. Amplification used 60 Vbeta primers and 13 Jbeta primers. Authors' methods: An analysis performed later counted around 86 million unique TCR beta chains (around 9.9 million of them shared). Assay: immunoSEQ multiplex PCR; the TCRdb copy retains only in-frame clones and omits some. V and J calls and clone size are given by that table; D and trimming were obtained from the DNA. The sample shows 85,000 to 100,000 clones, around 86% of them seen only once.

This sequence originates from a man aged 25-45 years in good health and CMV-seropositive. The chain combines TRBV5-1 with TRBJ2-1, with 8 positions matching TRBD2. The sequenced sample was PBMCs. DNA for the CDR3: TGCGCCAGCAGCTATAGCGGGATTCGCGATGAGCAGTTCTTC. Its translation: CASSYSGIRDEQFF.